A single T cell receptor (beta chain) is shown here with its context. Its antigen remains unidentified. In total, just over 650 healthy bone marrow donors made up the cohort. All cohort members were sampled while nominally healthy, although unrecorded immune exposures were likely present. The donor was CMV seronegative and belonged to the group of 380 or so seronegative cohort members. Each donor provided a peripheral blood sample, and peripheral blood mononuclear cells were used for TCR beta sequencing. Genomic DNA was extracted from the blood cell samples with the Qiagen DNeasy Blood Extraction Kit. The library was generated by the immunoSEQ multiplex PCR assay. A mixture of 60 forward primers for TCR Vbeta segments and 13 reverse primers for TCR Jbeta segments was used in the multiplex PCR. A multiplex PCR assay on genomic DNA amplified the CDR3 region of rearranged TCR beta genes. The Illumina HiSeq System was used to sequence the amplified TCR beta libraries as 87-base-pair reads. As for the authors' bioinformatics: In a later analysis, 70 million to 95 million unique TCR beta chains were counted across the 500 to 850 repertoires, and roughly 10 million of these chains were shared by at least two donors. Raw reads were error-corrected and collapsed into unique sequences by a nearest-neighbor algorithm in which closely related sequences were merged to remove PCR and sequencing errors. CDR3 sequences were aligned to IMGT reference sequences to assign V, D and J gene segments. For a sequence to be retained, a match of at least six nucleotides to both a V gene segment and a J gene segment was required. Rearrangements were called productive when the CDR3 lacked stop codons and stayed in frame with V and J; all others were non-productive. Following IMGT convention, CDR3 was defined as the stretch from the second conserved V-encoded cysteine to the conserved J-encoded phenylalanine. In an earlier analysis of around 570 of the donors, sequences lacking an unambiguous match to a single V gene segment were excluded. In an earlier analysis of some 590 of the donors, a V segment was called functional when productive rearrangements were above 56.7%, and segregating when the standard deviation between donors exceeded 5%. A statistical classification framework was developed to diagnose cytomegalovirus status using the catalog of TCR beta chain sequences. In a later analysis, V and J genes were assigned by comparing TCR nucleotide sequences against IMGT/GENE-DB human TR gene sequences. Using the TCRdist pipeline, a later analysis assigned CDR3 sequences along with most-parsimonious VDJ recombination scenarios. In a later analysis, every TCR beta chain was defined by the combination of its CDR3 amino acid sequence and its V-gene family, and reads without a unique V-gene family were dropped. To address suspected cross-contamination and a sequencing artifact, a later analysis removed 450 to 700 highly shared, low-generation-probability nucleotide sequences. For each public chain, a later analysis derived a clonal expansion index from normalized ranks of inferred template counts within each repertoire. In a later analysis, generation probabilities were computed using a VDJ recombination model fitted to out-of-frame rearrangements, and the results were checked against IGoR. In a later analysis, TCR-TCR, TCR-HLA and TCR-CMV co-occurrence was scored with hypergeometric tests, and a repertoire-size bias correction was applied to TCR pairs. False discovery rates were estimated in a later analysis by permuting HLA or CMV assignments 20 times. A later analysis grouped co-occurring TCRs with DBSCAN, adding TCRdist sequence similarity when clustering within HLA-allele-positive subsets. For co-occurrence clustering, repertoires with fewer than 30,000 or more than 120,000 public chains were excluded, along with five or six repertoires with anomalous nucleotide sharing. The immuneACCESS repertoire file appears here via TCRdb, limited to in-frame rearrangements. These files lack a portion of the clones; in checked studies, under half of the deficit traces to unresolved V genes, and the cause of the others is not known. The D gene and trimming were derived from the DNA, and the V and J assignments and clone size from that table. For this sample, the table gives about 96,000 clones. The ten largest make up 3.4% of the sample.

The data were taken from a study of cytomegalovirus exposure and HLA in healthy donors (dated by TCRdb to 2017 to 2019). Turning to the overall study: An earlier analysis of roughly 500 of the donors reported approximately 300 Gb of sequence data and 90 million to 120 million unique TCR beta sequences obtained from about 170 million T cells. Donor age, sex, ethnicity and CMV serostatus were compiled together with the repertoire data. A later genetic analysis used genome-wide SNP genotypes for about 60% of the roughly 700 donors, treating that subset as a discovery cohort. A later analysis re-analyzed previously published TCR beta repertoires from approximately 700 donors and added high-resolution HLA genotyping to study TCR occurrence patterns. In the later analysis, no new phenotypic data were used to find candidate immune exposures; instead, reliance was placed on TCR beta sequences and their occurrence across donors. An early release that covered fewer than 800 HLA-typed donors contained approximately 300 gigabases of sequencing data and around 85 million unique TCR sequences. In an earlier analysis of about 590 of the donors, high-throughput TCR beta sequencing was used to judge whether each TCR beta V gene segment behaved as functional or pseudogenic. About five DR-DQ haplotypes were treated as single units for association and clustering because of strong linkage in the cohort. Class I and class II HLA loci were covered by the typing at four-digit resolution. Using immunosequencing, the study profiled T cell repertoires from fewer than 700 subjects and related those repertoires to cytomegalovirus serostatus. Of the roughly 430 genotyped donors, about 80% fell in the genetic ancestry cluster associated with self-reported Caucasian donors. In addition to the first cohort of 666 subjects, a separate validation cohort of 100 to 150 different subjects was used. To predict cytomegalovirus infection status, the study combined high-throughput TCR immunosequencing, statistical association of individual TCRs with disease status, and machine learning. The study was designed to test whether signatures of past pathogen exposure could be identified by cataloging public T cell receptors. All discovery cohort repertoires had been generated using a single sequencing platform. On average, roughly 240,000 unique TCR beta nucleotide sequences were sequenced per donor among 300 to 500 genotyped donors of the cohort, with 15% to 20% of those sequences being non-productive. The number of donors typed differed by locus, with roughly 629-640 for A, B, C, DRB1 and DQB1, roughly 520 for DQA1, over 600 for DPA1, and some 440 for DPB1. Results and caveats for the whole study, not just this receptor: In a later analysis, several top co-occurrence clusters were reported to appear linked to parvovirus B19, influenza, CMV and Epstein-Barr virus. The authors suggested that the approach could potentially be generalized to other disease states and immunological phenotypes. According to a later genetic analysis, donors in an Asian-associated ancestry cluster had fewer N-insertions in productive TCRs than the roughly 670-donor mean. According to a later analysis, TCR association rates differed among HLA loci, with DRB1 alleles showing the most associated TCRs and HLA-C alleles showing the fewest. According to a later analysis, most CMV-associated TCR beta chains appeared to be HLA-restricted, and the HLA associations seemed to be driven largely by CMV exposure. The presence/absence analyses assumed that sequencing depth was roughly uniform across donors, and that assumption may not be true. In vitro tests confirmed that three of the cytomegalovirus-associated TCR beta chains recognize cytomegalovirus antigens. Because the 87-base-pair reads could not distinguish some IMGT-functional V segments, including TRBV6-2 and TRBV6-3, those segments were excluded. Linkage disequilibrium might explain the correlated functional status among segregating V segments, but an unknown experimental factor could not be ruled out. Because some donors lacked HLA typing at each locus, the association tests relied only on the typed subset. The earlier analysis of approximately 540 of the donors excluded 15 to 20 rarely observed V segments, including chromosome 9 orphons, because counts were too low. An association between a missense DCLRE1C variant and V-gene and J-gene trimming of TCR beta chains was found in a later genetic analysis and replicated in an independent cohort. In an earlier analysis of roughly 560 of the donors, most TCR beta V segments were observed in productive rearrangements about 87% or about 30% of the time, broadly matching IMGT annotations. For the cohort, immune exposure information was limited to CMV serostatus. This cohort had only TCR beta chains sequenced, and the lack of alpha or paired-chain data limited which features could be detected. Specific HLA alleles were associated with 16,951 TCR beta sequences at a false discovery rate of 0.05 in a later analysis. Across donors, most TCR sequences were observed very rarely, whereas some public TCRs were present in many individuals. In a later analysis, HLA-associated TCR beta chains were found to be more clonally expanded and to have lower generation probabilities than equally common non-associated chains. Strong co-occurrence of HLA alleles, especially DR and DQ, made assigning TCR associations to individual alleles difficult. The classifier was reported to diagnose cytomegalovirus status with high specificity and sensitivity in both the original cohort and the validation cohort. The study gave a list of 150 to 200 TCR beta chains associated with cytomegalovirus. A cluster of highly shared sequence variants was judged likely to represent a technical artifact of the sequencing pipeline. A further reported finding was that TCR beta sequences accurately predicted the HLA-A and HLA-B alleles for most subjects in the first cohort.

From the cysteine up to the phenylalanine, the CDR3 has a length of 14 residues. The sequence is cut down to CDR3 DNA, 42 bases in frame from base 1. The germline V gene specifies MDHEN as CDR1 and SYDVKM as CDR2. The junction shows trimming of 3 bases on V and 4 bases on J, plus 10 bases between the germline ends. The V gene is TRBV28 and the J gene is TRBJ1-3; no D gene call is confident. What was sequenced was PBMCs. The TCR was taken from a woman in her thirties in good health and CMV-seronegative. This receptor carries the CDR3 CASSLPGTGNTIYF. The sequenced DNA is TGTGCCAGCAGTTTGCCAGGTACAGGAAACACCATATATTTT.